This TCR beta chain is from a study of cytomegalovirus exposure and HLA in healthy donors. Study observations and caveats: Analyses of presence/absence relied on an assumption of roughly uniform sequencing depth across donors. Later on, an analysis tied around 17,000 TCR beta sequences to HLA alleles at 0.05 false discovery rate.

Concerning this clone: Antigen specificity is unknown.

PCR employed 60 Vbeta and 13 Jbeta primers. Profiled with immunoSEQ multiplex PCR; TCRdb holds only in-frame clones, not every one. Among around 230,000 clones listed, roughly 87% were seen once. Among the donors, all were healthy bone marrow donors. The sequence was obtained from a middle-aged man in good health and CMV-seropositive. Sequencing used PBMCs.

The CDR3 sequence: CASSYSGATGELFF. The CDR3 DNA sequence: TGTGCCAGCAGCTATAGCGGGGCTACCGGGGAGCTGTTTTTT. The gene calls are TRBV7-2 and TRBJ2-2; 8 bases are a match to TRBD2. From germline, CDR1 is SGHTA and CDR2 FQGNSA. This CDR3 has 14 amino acids. The V segment lost 4 bases and the J segment 5 bases; nucleotides outside the gene matches: 3.